This T cell receptor beta chain is from a study of cytomegalovirus exposure and HLA in healthy donors. Turning to the study itself: As released early, the data held some 85 million unique TCRs from HLA-typed donors. Whole-study results and caveats: Only CMV serostatus was available as immune exposure information. TCR beta sequences reportedly predicted the HLA-A and HLA-B alleles of most subjects accurately. Exclusion as indistinguishable affected some V segments, including TRBV6-2 and TRBV6-3.

Losses at the gene ends were 4 bases for V and 2 bases for J; bases not matched to a gene: 3. This CDR3 has 15 amino acids. Germline CDR1 reads SGHRS; CDR2 reads YFSETQ. As for this clone: Its antigen is undetermined.

This PCR relied on a set of 60 Vbeta primers and 13 Jbeta primers. Some clones are missing from TCRdb's copy, which holds only in-frame ones; the method was immunoSEQ multiplex PCR. The sample holds about 240,000 clones; 82% are singletons and the top ten take more than 5%. Material for sequencing was PBMCs. This receptor was taken from a woman in her thirties or forties in good health and CMV-seropositive. This chain uses TRBV5-1 with TRBJ1-3; 10 bases map to TRBD1. This chain's CDR3 is CASSAGTGAGNTIYF. The CDR3 DNA follows: TGCGCCAGCAGCGCGGGGACAGGGGCTGGAAACACCATATATTTT.